This entry concerns a single TCR beta chain. These data belong to a study of OX40 agonist ivuxolimab in advanced cancers. TCRdb's table, derived via immunoSEQ multiplex PCR, lists solely in-frame clones and lacks some. This table holds just under 95,000 clones, around 86% found once. The CDR3 contains 14 residues. Germline lookup yields CDR1 MNHEY and CDR2 SVGAGI. Deletions cut 2 bases from V and 6 bases from J, with 14 bases between. This clonotype was obtained from an adult with an advanced solid tumor such as melanoma, head and neck, liver or kidney cancer. This specimen consisted of CD4+ or CD8+ T cells sorted from blood, obtained in a trial of the OX40 agonist ivuxolimab. The chain is built from TRBV6-5 and TRBJ2-7; D assignment may be TRBD1 or TRBD2 (5 bases each). The CDR3 nucleotides are TGTGCCAGCAGTTACAGACGAGGGGCCACCGAGCAGTACTTC. Translating gives CASSYRRGATEQYF.